This T cell receptor beta chain was sequenced for a study of radiation and T cells in renal cell carcinoma. Germline V lookup: CDR1 SGHNT, CDR2 YENEEA. V was trimmed by 5 bases and J by 4 bases, leaving 15 bases between them. The CDR3 contains 15 residues. A remark on this clone: Its target is unknown.

TCRdb's table, derived via immunoSEQ multiplex PCR, lists solely in-frame clones and lacks some. Among 60,000 to 75,000 clones, 65% to 80% were seen once, and the ten largest hold about 6.3%. Time point reported: blood 4 weeks post-SBRT, at nephrectomy. Treatment meaning: 15 Gy SBRT to primary tumor, nephrectomy 4 weeks later. Nephrectomy followed 15 Gy stereotactic body radiation by 4 weeks. The study, taken as a whole, reports: No pretreatment tumor biopsies were available for baseline clonotypes. From baseline, blood top tumor clonotypes peaked at 2 weeks post-radiation.

The clonotype originates from a man aged 60-69 years with renal cell carcinoma. This sample comprised blood, obtained from a patient whose treatment included radiotherapy and nephrectomy. The chain links TRBV11-3 to TRBJ2-1; possibly TRBD2 for D (6 bases). CDR3 in DNA: TGTGCCAGCAGCACGCGGGGCGGATTATACAATGAGCAGTTCTTC. This sequence encodes CASSTRGGLYNEQFF. Combining the CDR3 with reference TRBV11-3 and TRBJ2-1 gives the whole variable domain EAGVVQSPRYKIIEKKQPVAFWCNPISGHNTLYWYLQNLGQGPELLIRYENEEAVDDSQLPKDRFSAERLKGVDSTLKIQPAELGDSAVYLCASSTRGGLYNEQFFGPGTRLTVL.